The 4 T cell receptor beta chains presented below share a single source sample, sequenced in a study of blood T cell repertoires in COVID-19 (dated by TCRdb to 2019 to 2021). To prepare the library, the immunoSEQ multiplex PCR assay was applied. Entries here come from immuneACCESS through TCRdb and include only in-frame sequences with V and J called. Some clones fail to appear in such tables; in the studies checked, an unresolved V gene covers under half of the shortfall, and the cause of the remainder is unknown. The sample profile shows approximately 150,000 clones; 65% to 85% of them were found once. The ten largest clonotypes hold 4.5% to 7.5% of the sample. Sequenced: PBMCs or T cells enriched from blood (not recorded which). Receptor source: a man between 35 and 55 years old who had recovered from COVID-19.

The DNA of the CDR3 is TGTGCCAATTCCGGGACAGCAGTCTCTGGGGCCAACGTCCTGACTTTC. It translates to CANSGTAVSGANVLTF. The V call is TRBV7-9, the J call TRBJ2-6, with 7 bases identical to TRBD1. The V segment lost 10 bases and the J segment 0 bases; nucleotides outside the gene matches: 9. The CDR3 has 16 amino acids. Germline-derived CDR1 and CDR2 are SEHNR and FQNEAQ (reference sequence).

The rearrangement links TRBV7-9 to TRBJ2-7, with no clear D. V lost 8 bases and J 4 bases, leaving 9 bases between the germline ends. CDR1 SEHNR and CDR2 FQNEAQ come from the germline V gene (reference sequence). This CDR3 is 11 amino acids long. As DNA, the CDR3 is TGTGCCAGCGAGCTCGAGTACGAGCAGTACTTC. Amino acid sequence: CASELEYEQYF.

The CDR3 loop is CASSLTGYGYTF. For the CDR3, the DNA is TGCGCCAGCAGCTTGACAGGGTATGGCTACACCTTC. The V call is TRBV5-1, the J call TRBJ1-2; tentative D call: TRBD1 (6 bases). The CDR3 contains 12 residues. In germline, CDR1 is SGHRS, CDR2 YFSETQ. Trimming took 1 base from V and 5 from J, leaving 6 bases between them.

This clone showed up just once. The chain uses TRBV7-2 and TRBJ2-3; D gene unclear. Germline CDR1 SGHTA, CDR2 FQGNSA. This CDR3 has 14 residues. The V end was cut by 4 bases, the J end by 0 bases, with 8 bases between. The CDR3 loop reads CASSSPLSTDTQYF. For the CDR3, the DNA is TGTGCCAGCAGCTCCCCTTTAAGCACAGATACGCAGTATTTT. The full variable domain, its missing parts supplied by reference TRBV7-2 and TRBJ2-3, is GAGVSQSPSNKVTEKGKDVELRCDPISGHTALYWYRQSLGQGLEFLIYFQGNSAPDKSGLPSDRFSAERTGGSVSTLTIQRTQQEDSAVYLCASSSPLSTDTQYFGPGTRLTVL.